The text below deals with one T cell receptor (beta chain). Its antigen is unidentified. Some clones are missing from TCRdb's copy, which holds only in-frame ones; the method was immunoSEQ multiplex PCR. The data hold fewer than 1 million clones, with roughly 96% observed a single time. This record belongs to a study of shared clonotypes between healthy human individuals. At the level of the study: Per donor, CD8 memory used one plate, CD8 naive used two, CD4 memory used three and CD4 naive used three. The study, taken as a whole, reports: Against clonotypes common to all four donors, non-shared ones had lower generation probabilities. Sequencing depth was expected to influence donor clonotype sharing.

V lost 0 bases, J lost 6 bases, and 12 bases lay in between. CDR3 size: 14 residues. Germline V gives CDR1 MNHEY, CDR2 SVGAGI. Naive CD8 cells lacked CD45RO, underwent positive selection for CCR7 and left out terminally differentiated effector memory CD45RA+ cells. None of the donors, who were healthy HIV-negative adults, had recently had acute infections or vaccinations. The receptor was derived from a man aged 25 to 40 in good health. This chain joins TRBV6-5 and TRBJ2-7, with D perhaps matching TRBD2 (6 bases). Sequenced input: naive CD8+ T cells sorted from blood. The CDR3 spells CASSYSTGEGEQYF. The CDR3 DNA sequence: TGTGCCAGCAGTTACTCAACGGGGGAAGGCGAGCAGTACTTC.